This passage covers 14 T cell receptor beta chains from one sample sequenced in a study of beta chain features in type 1 diabetes. Study-level points and caveats: TCRB CDR3 length was moderately but significantly reduced in all four CD4+ subsets of Type 1 diabetes patients.

cDNA synthesis used the whole RNA isolate, giving expressed TCRB sequences. The protocol was immunoSEQ multiplex PCR, while the TCRdb copy is restricted to in-frame clones and leaves out a portion. Of over 600,000 clones listed, roughly 12% are singletons. No antigen has been identified for these receptors. The sequencing input was naive CD4+ T cells from blood. These receptors originate from a man aged 30-40 years with type 1 diabetes.

As concerns this clone: Other DNA sequences in this sample translate to the same CDR3. V usage is TRBV6-5 and J usage is TRBJ1-5; TRBD1 matches 8 bases. The CDR3 consists of 15 residues. Germline values: CDR1 MNHEY, CDR2 SVGAGI. Trimming took 0 bases from V and 5 from J; bases not matched to a gene: 3. Written as DNA, the CDR3 is TGTGCCAGCAGTTACTCGGGGACAGGAGATCAGCCCCAGCATTTT. Its translation: CASSYSGTGDQPQHF.

V and J are TRBV7-9 and TRBJ2-2; D call uncertain. Per germline, CDR1 SEHNR and CDR2 FQNEAQ (reference sequence). The ends were cut back, 2 bases at V and 7 bases at J, with 14 bases in the middle. The CDR3 runs 15 residues. DNA of the CDR3: TGTGCCAGCAGCTTAAGGGAACACGAAGGCGGGGAGCTGTTTTTT. Protein sequence: CASSLREHEGGELFF.

A few counts support this clone. This chain connects TRBV27 to TRBJ2-5; D may match TRBD1 or TRBD2 (5 bases each). Trimming stripped 2 bases from V and 2 bases from J, with 12 bases between. CDR1 and CDR2 from the germline V gene are MNHEY and SMNVEV (reference sequence). The CDR3 is made up of 15 amino acids. CDR3 coding DNA: TGTGCCAGCAGTTTAAGTTGGGGGTATCAAGAGACCCAGTACTTC. This codes for CASSLSWGYQETQYF.

V usage is TRBV10-1 and J usage is TRBJ2-5; D remains ambiguous. V lost 3 bases and J 1 base, leaving 6 bases between the germline ends. Germline assignment: CDR1 WNHNN and CDR2 SYGVQD (reference sequence). The CDR3 is 13 residues long. The CDR3: CASSENSQETQYF. The CDR3 region has the DNA TGCGCCAGCAGTGAAAACTCCCAAGAGACCCAGTACTTC.

V usage is TRBV10-3 and J usage is TRBJ1-5; TRBD1 might be the D (6 bases). This CDR3 region has 17 residues. V was cut by 3 bases and J by 2 bases, with 17 bases left in between. Germline CDR1 reads ENHRY; CDR2 reads SYGVKD. The CDR3 sequence: CAISDPRGGAGNQPQHF. The CDR3 nucleotides are TGTGCCATCAGTGATCCCAGGGGAGGGGCAGGCAATCAGCCCCAGCATTTT.

This clone was seen ten or more times. J is TRBJ1-2 and V is TRBV2; tentatively, D is TRBD1 (5 bases). V was shortened by 6 bases and J by 6 bases, with 17 bases between the two germline ends. The germline CDR1 and CDR2 sequences are SNHLY and FYNNEI. The length of the CDR3 is 14 residues. CDR3: CASRGDTGTHGYTF. The CDR3 nucleotides are TGTGCCAGCAGGGGGGATACTGGGACCCATGGCTACACCTTC. Full variable domain (remainder filled in from reference TRBV2 and TRBJ1-2): EPEVTQTPSHQVTQMGQEVILRCVPISNHLYFYWYRQILGQKVEFLVSFYNNEISEKSEIFDDQFSVERPDGSNFTLKIRSTKLEDSAMYFCASRGDTGTHGYTFGSGTRLTVV.

This clone was counted a few times. The chain uses TRBV7-2 and TRBJ2-1, with D perhaps matching TRBD2 (6 bases). V lost 5 bases and J lost 7, with 15 bases in between. This CDR3 spans 14 amino acids. CDR1 is SGHTA and CDR2 is FQGNSA in the germline V gene. As DNA, the CDR3 is TGTGCCAGCAGCCCGGGACTCCCTTGGAATGAGCAGTTCTTC. It specifies CASSPGLPWNEQFF.

V gene TRBV11-2 combines with J gene TRBJ2-5, with D possibly matching TRBD1 (6 bases). The CDR3 length is 15 residues. CDR1 SGHAT and CDR2 FQNNGV come from the germline V gene. V was cut by 5 bases and J by 2 bases, with 15 bases left in between. This CDR3 is CASSPEGGWQETQYF. The CDR3 DNA reads TGTGCCAGCAGCCCCGAAGGGGGATGGCAAGAGACCCAGTACTTC.

This clone was seen a handful of times. The chain joins TRBV19 to TRBJ1-2; D remains ambiguous. The CDR3 has 14 amino acids. Germline assignment: CDR1 LNHDA and CDR2 SQIVND (reference sequence). Trimming left V 5 bases short and J 2 bases short, with 12 bases between. As DNA, the CDR3 is TGTGCCAGTAGTTTCCCAGTGGGCAACTATGGCTACACCTTC. Translated: CASSFPVGNYGYTF. Full variable domain (missing parts from reference TRBV19 and TRBJ1-2): DGGITQSPKYLFRKEGQNVTLSCEQNLNHDAMYWYRQDPGQGLRLIYYSQIVNDFQKGDIAEGYSVSREKKESFPLTVTSAQKNPTAFYLCASSFPVGNYGYTFGSGTRLTVV.

The J gene is TRBJ2-3, the V gene TRBV7-8; 10 bases are shared with TRBD2. Germline V gives CDR1 SGHVS, CDR2 FQNEAQ. V shed 0 bases, J shed 2 bases, and the junction held 5 bases outside the gene matches. The CDR3 covers 17 residues. DNA of the CDR3: TGTGCCAGCAGCTTAGCCGGGCTAGCGGGGGTCACAGATACGCAGTATTTT. It yields the protein CASSLAGLAGVTDTQYF. The full variable domain, with the rest looked up from reference TRBV7-8 and TRBJ2-3, is GAGVSQSPRYKVAKRGQDVALRCDPISGHVSLFWYQQALGQGPEFLTYFQNEAQLDKSGLPSDRFFAERPEGSVSTLKIQRTQQEDSAVYLCASSLAGLAGVTDTQYFGPGTRLTVL.

In the case of this clone: The same CDR3 also results from other DNA sequences found in this sample. V is TRBV9 and J is TRBJ2-3; no definite D call. Germline CDR1 is SGDLS and CDR2 is YYNGEE. The V end lost 2 bases, the J end lost 2 bases, and 6 bases lay between the germline ends. CDR3 length equals 13 residues. The CDR3 DNA reads TGTGCCAGCAGCGTGTCCCTCACAGATACGCAGTATTTT. It specifies CASSVSLTDTQYF.

The rearrangement links TRBV6-5 to TRBJ2-1; weak D call: TRBD2 (6 bases). The CDR3 sequence is 11 residues long. Germline V gives CDR1 MNHEY, CDR2 SVGAGI. The V gene lost 4 bases and the J gene lost 13 bases, with 11 bases spanning the gap. CDR3 protein: CASSFRGEQFF. For the CDR3, the DNA is TGTGCCAGCAGTTTTCGCGGGGAACAGTTCTTC.

This clone was seen only a few times. This chain links TRBV7-3 with TRBJ2-2; D may be TRBD1 or TRBD2 (5 bases each). The CDR3 sequence is 17 residues long. V was clipped by 5 bases and J by 2 bases, with 18 bases between them. From germline, CDR1 is SGHTA and CDR2 FQGTGA. The CDR3 is CASSAQGRRRNTGELFF. As DNA, the CDR3 is TGTGCCAGCAGCGCCCAGGGACGGCGAAGAAACACCGGGGAGCTGTTTTTT.

This clone has a handful of counts. V usage is TRBV25-1 and J usage is TRBJ2-7; tentatively, D is TRBD2 (6 bases). CDR1 and CDR2 from the germline V gene are MGHDK and SYGVNS. The CDR3 consists of 16 residues. V lost 4 bases and J lost 3, with 19 bases in between. The CDR3 region has the DNA TGTGCCAGCAGTGCCTTTTTGGGGCAGGGAGGCTACGAGCAGTACTTC. It codes for CASSAFLGQGGYEQYF.